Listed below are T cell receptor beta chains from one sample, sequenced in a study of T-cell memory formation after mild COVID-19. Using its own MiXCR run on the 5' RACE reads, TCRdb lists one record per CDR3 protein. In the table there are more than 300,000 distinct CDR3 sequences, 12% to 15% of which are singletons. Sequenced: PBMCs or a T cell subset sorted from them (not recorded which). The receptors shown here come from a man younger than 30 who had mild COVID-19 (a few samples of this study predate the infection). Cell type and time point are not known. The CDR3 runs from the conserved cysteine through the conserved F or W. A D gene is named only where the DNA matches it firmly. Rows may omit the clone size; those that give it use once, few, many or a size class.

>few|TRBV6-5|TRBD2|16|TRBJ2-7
TGTGCCAGCAGTTACTCACTAGCGGGACGGACTTACGAGCAGTACTTC
CASSYSLAGRTYEQYF
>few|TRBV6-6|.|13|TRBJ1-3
TGTGCCAGCAGTTATGCTTCTGGAAACACCATATATTTT
CASSYASGNTIYF
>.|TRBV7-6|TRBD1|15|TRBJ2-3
TGTGCCAGCAGCTCCGGGACAGGGATGGCAGATACGCAGTATTTT
CASSSGTGMADTQYF
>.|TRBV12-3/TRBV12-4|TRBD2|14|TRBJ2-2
TGTGCCAGCAGTTTACTAGCGGGGGAGGGGGAGCTGTTTTTT
CASSLLAGEGELFF
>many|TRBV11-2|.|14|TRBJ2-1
TGTGCCAGCAGCTTAGATGGGGGGCCCAGGGGAGGGCTCTTC
CASSLDGGPRGGLF
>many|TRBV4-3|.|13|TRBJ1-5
TGCGCCAGCAGCCAATTGCAGGGTAAACCCCAGCATTTT
CASSQLQGKPQHF
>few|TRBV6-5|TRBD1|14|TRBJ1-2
TGTGCCAGCAGGGACACAGGGGGAGACTATGGCTACACCTTC
CASRDTGGDYGYTF
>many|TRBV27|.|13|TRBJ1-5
TGTGCCAGCAGTTTCGGGAGGGACCAGCCCCAGCATTTT
CASSFGRDQPQHF
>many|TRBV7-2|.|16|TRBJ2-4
TGTGCCAGCAGCTTAAGGGGCAGGGCCGGCAAAGTCATTCAGTACTTC
CASSLRGRAGKVIQYF
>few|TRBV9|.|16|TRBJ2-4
TGTGCCAGCAGCGTAGGGGAAGGGGGCGCGGGGAGCATTCAGTACTTC
CASSVGEGGAGSIQYF
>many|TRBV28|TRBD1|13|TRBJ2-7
TGTGCCAGCAGTTTAGGGACAGATCGCGAGCAGTACTTC
CASSLGTDREQYF
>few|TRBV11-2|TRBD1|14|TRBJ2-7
TGTGCCAGCAGTTTGTCCGGGACAGCCCTACGAGTGTACTTC
CASSLSGTALRVYF
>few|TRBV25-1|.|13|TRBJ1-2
TGTGCCAGTCGACAGGCCGCTCGGGATGGCTACACCTTC
CASRQAARDGYTF
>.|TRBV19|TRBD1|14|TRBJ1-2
TGTGCCAGTAGTTCACAAGACAGGGCCTATGGCTACACCTTC
CASSSQDRAYGYTF
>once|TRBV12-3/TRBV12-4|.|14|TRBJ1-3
TGTGCCAGCGGGGATCGGACGCAGGGAAACACCATATATTTT
CASGDRTQGNTIYF
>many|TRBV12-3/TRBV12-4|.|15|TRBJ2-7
TGTGCCAGCAGTTCCGATCCGGGCCTTAGCTACGAGCAGTACTTC
CASSSDPGLSYEQYF
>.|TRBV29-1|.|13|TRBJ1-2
TGCATCGTTGGGGGCAAAATGATGGGCGGCTACACCTTC
CIVGGKMMGGYTF
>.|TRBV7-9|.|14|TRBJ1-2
TGTGCCAGCAGGCCCGCCGGGACGGAGTATGGCTACACCTTC
CASRPAGTEYGYTF
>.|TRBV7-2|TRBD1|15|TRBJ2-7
TGTGCCAGCAGCCTGGCCGGGACAGGAGGTTTGGAGCAGTACTTC
CASSLAGTGGLEQYF
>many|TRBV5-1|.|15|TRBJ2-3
TGCGCCAGCAGCACGCGGGACAGATACACAGATACGCAGTATTTT
CASSTRDRYTDTQYF
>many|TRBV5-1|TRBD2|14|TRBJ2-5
TGCGCCAGCAGCTTGGAGGGCGGGGGAGAGACCCAGTACTTC
CASSLEGGGETQYF
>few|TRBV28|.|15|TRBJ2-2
TGTGCCAGCACCCCCGGAGGGACAGACACCGGGGAGCTGTTTTTT
CASTPGGTDTGELFF
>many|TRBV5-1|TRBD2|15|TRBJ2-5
TGCGCCAGCAGCTTGGGACTAGCGGGGGGAGAGACCCAGTACTTC
CASSLGLAGGETQYF
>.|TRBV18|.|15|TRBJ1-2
TGTGCCAGCTCACCACGGGGGCAGCCCAACTATGGCTACACCTTC
CASSPRGQPNYGYTF
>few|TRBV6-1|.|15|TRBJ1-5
TGTGCCAGCACTGTCAGCGGGGCTAGCAATCAGCCCCAGCATTTT
CASTVSGASNQPQHF
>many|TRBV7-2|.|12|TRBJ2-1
TGTGCCAGCAGCTTAGACTTCAATGAGCAGTTCTTC
CASSLDFNEQFF
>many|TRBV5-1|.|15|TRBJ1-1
TGCGCCAGCAGCTCGGGGGAAGGAGGGAGGACTGAAGCTTTCTTT
CASSSGEGGRTEAFF
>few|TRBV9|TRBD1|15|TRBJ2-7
TGTGCCAGCAGCCCCAGAGGACAGGTTACCTACGAGCAGTACTTC
CASSPRGQVTYEQYF
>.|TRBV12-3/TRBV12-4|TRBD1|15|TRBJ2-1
TGTGCCAGCGACCCAGACAGGGGCACCTACAATGAGCAGTTCTTC
CASDPDRGTYNEQFF
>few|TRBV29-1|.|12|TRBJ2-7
TGCAGCGTTGAGGAAGGCCTCCGGGAGCAGTACTTC
CSVEEGLREQYF
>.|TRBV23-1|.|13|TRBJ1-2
TGCGCCAGCGGACAGCAAGCTAACTATGGCTACACCTTC
CASGQQANYGYTF
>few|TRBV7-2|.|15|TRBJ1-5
TGTGCCAGCAGCCCGACTGGGACGGTAAATCAGCCCCAGCATTTT
CASSPTGTVNQPQHF
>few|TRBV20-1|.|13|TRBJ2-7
TGCAGTGCTAGACCCAGGGAGAGCTACGAGCAGTACTTC
CSARPRESYEQYF
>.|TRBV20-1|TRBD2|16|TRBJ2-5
TGCAGTGCTAGAGAGGAGCGGGGGGCCTACCAAGAGACCCAGTACTTC
CSAREERGAYQETQYF
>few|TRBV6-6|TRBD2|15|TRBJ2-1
TGTGCCAGCAGTTACCCCAGCGGGGGGAACAATGAGCAGTTCTTC
CASSYPSGGNNEQFF